The rows below give T cell receptor beta chains drawn from one sample of a study of human T cells and chemical hapten exposure. Via MiXCR, TCRdb re-called the 5' RACE reads, giving one row per CDR3 protein. The sample holds under 85,000 distinct CDR3 sequences, 7.7% seen once. The receptors shown here come from a male donor in good health. Both conserved end residues are part of each CDR3. D genes are given only for firm matches. The size of a clone is reported for some rows only, either as once, few or many, or as a class for expanded clones.

clone size	V gene	D gene	J gene	CDR3 DNA	CDR3 protein
few	TRBV23-1	NA	TRBJ1-2	TGCGCCAGCAGTCAACTGGGGGCTAGGTTTTTTGGCTACACCTTC	CASSQLGARFFGYTF
few	TRBV6-5	NA	TRBJ2-3	TGTGCCAGCACTTACGGGGGTCCAAAAGATACGCAGTATTTT	CASTYGGPKDTQYF
many	TRBV5-1	NA	TRBJ2-3	TGCGCCAGCCGATTCCCCGGACTGAGCACAGATACGCAGTATTTT	CASRFPGLSTDTQYF
many	TRBV6-4	NA	TRBJ2-1	TGTGCCAGCAGTGTTTCGCCCGAGGTCAATGAGCAGTTCTTC	CASSVSPEVNEQFF
NA	TRBV2	NA	TRBJ2-1	TGTGCCAGCAAGAGGTGGACGGACTCCTACAATGAGCAGTTCTTC	CASKRWTDSYNEQFF
many	TRBV12-3/TRBV12-4	NA	TRBJ1-5	TGTGCCAGCAGTCCCGGGACGGAGAATCAGCCCCAGCATTTT	CASSPGTENQPQHF
few	TRBV15	NA	TRBJ1-4	TGTGCCACCAGCGCAGCACGGTGGCAGATTAATGAAAAACTGTTTTTT	CATSAARWQINEKLFF
few	TRBV5-1	TRBD1	TRBJ1-1	TGCGCCAGCAGCTCCGGGACAGGGGGAAACACTGAAGCTTTCTTT	CASSSGTGGNTEAFF
NA	TRBV27	TRBD1	TRBJ2-1	TGTGCCAACAGTTTGACAGGGAACCTTGAGCAGTTCTTC	CANSLTGNLEQFF
few	TRBV18	NA	TRBJ1-6	TGTGCCAGCTCACCGGGACTCCACTATAATTCACCCCTCCACTTT	CASSPGLHYNSPLHF
few	TRBV3-1	TRBD2	TRBJ2-5	TGTGCCAGCAGCCAAGATCTTAAGACTAGCGGGTTCCAAGAGACCCAGTACTTC	CASSQDLKTSGFQETQYF
many	TRBV5-5	TRBD1	TRBJ1-4	TGTGCCAGCAGCTCCCCCGGTACAGGGGGTAATGAAAAACTGTTTTTT	CASSSPGTGGNEKLFF
many	TRBV28	NA	TRBJ1-5	TGTGCCAGCAGTTTATCCGTAGGGTTTTCGAAGCCCCAGCATTTT	CASSLSVGFSKPQHF
many	TRBV4-3	NA	TRBJ2-2	TGCGCCAGCAGCCAAGGGGCCAGAAACACCGGGGAGCTGTTTTTT	CASSQGARNTGELFF
few	TRBV5-1	TRBD1	TRBJ1-1	TGCGCCAGCAGCCCATCGGACAGGTCTATAATGAACACTGAAGCTTTCTTT	CASSPSDRSIMNTEAFF
NA	TRBV12-3/TRBV12-4	NA	TRBJ2-2	TGTGCCAGCAGGGACACCGACACCGGGGAGCTGTTTTTT	CASRDTDTGELFF